This T cell receptor beta chain is from a study of post-analysis software for immune sequencing data. Study conclusions and caveats: Batch-mates among the samples co-clustered strongly by F measure. Among roughly five TRBV segments more frequent in patients than controls were TRBV5-6, TRBV5-1 and TRBV20-1.

V lost 2 bases and J 3 bases, leaving 22 bases between the germline ends. Germline V gene lookup returns CDR1 DFQATT and CDR2 SNEGSKA (reference sequence). This CDR3 region has 17 residues. Sequencing libraries made from TCR beta cDNA carried unique molecular identifiers. TCRdb re-analysed the PCR reads in MiXCR, keeping a single row per CDR3 protein. The sample includes hundreds of thousands of distinct CDR3 sequences, around 50% of them seen just once. On this clonotype itself: Its antigen is not known.

This chain links TRBV20-1 with TRBJ1-2; no definite D call. This sequence originates from a girl under 18 with multiple sclerosis. The material sequenced was blood. The CDR3 DNA is TGCAGTGCTAGACCCGACGACAACTCGGCCATAGACTATGGCTACACCTTC. Translating gives CSARPDDNSAIDYGYTF.